This is a list of T cell receptor beta chains from one sample in a study of T-cell reconstitution after alpha-beta-depleted transplantation in children. TCRdb recomputed calls from the PCR reads with MiXCR, one row per CDR3 protein. The table has 500,000 to 650,000 distinct CDR3 sequences, over 10% seen once. The specimen was PBMCs, mostly from graft donor cells, collected 360 days after TCRalphabeta/CD19-depleted stem cell transplant. These receptors originate from a male patient aged 10 to 17 who had a stem cell transplant for acute myeloid leukemia, so the T cells may come from the graft donor. The CDR3 runs from the conserved cysteine through the conserved F or W. A D gene is named only where the DNA matches it firmly. Size is omitted from some rows. Given values are once, few, many or a class for expanded clones.

size: .
D: TRBD1
V: TRBV5-5
J: TRBJ2-5
DNA: TGTGCCAGCAGCATTCCCGGGACAGGGACCCTCACCCAGTACTTC
CDR3: CASSIPGTGTLTQYF

size: few
D: .
V: TRBV18
J: TRBJ2-5
DNA: TGTGCCAGCTCACCATTGGGGGCCCTTGAGGAGACCCAGTACTTC
CDR3: CASSPLGALEETQYF

size: .
D: TRBD1
V: TRBV20-1
J: TRBJ1-1
DNA: TGCAGTGCTAGACGAGACAGGGGAAACACTGAAGCTTTCTTT
CDR3: CSARRDRGNTEAFF

size: .
D: TRBD1
V: TRBV11-2
J: TRBJ2-3
DNA: TGTGCCAGCAGCCCAACAGGGGTGGAAGATACGCAGTATTTT
CDR3: CASSPTGVEDTQYF

size: .
D: TRBD1
V: TRBV29-1
J: TRBJ2-7
DNA: TGCAGCGTTTCAGGTAACAGACAGGGGGCCTACGAGCAGTACTTC
CDR3: CSVSGNRQGAYEQYF

size: many
D: .
V: TRBV20-1
J: TRBJ2-7
DNA: TGCAGTGCTAGAGTCGTATTATACGAGCAGTACTTC
CDR3: CSARVVLYEQYF

size: few
D: .
V: TRBV20-1
J: TRBJ2-7
DNA: TGCAGTGCTAGTGGAAAGGGGGAGGGCCCTCGCGAGCAGTACTTC
CDR3: CSASGKGEGPREQYF

size: many
D: TRBD1
V: TRBV18
J: TRBJ1-1
DNA: TGTGCCAGCTCACTCCGGACAGGGATGGAAACTGAAGCTTTCTTT
CDR3: CASSLRTGMETEAFF

size: many
D: .
V: TRBV28
J: TRBJ2-5
DNA: TGTGCCAGTCAATCATGGGGTAGTGGGGGCACGAAGACCCAGTACTTC
CDR3: CASQSWGSGGTKTQYF

size: .
D: TRBD1
V: TRBV29-1
J: TRBJ2-7
DNA: TGCAGCGTTGAATCCGGGACAGGGGGCCACGAGCAGTACTTC
CDR3: CSVESGTGGHEQYF

size: .
D: TRBD1
V: TRBV28
J: TRBJ2-7
DNA: TGTGCCAGCCGGGACAGGTTTCATGAGCAGTACTTC
CDR3: CASRDRFHEQYF

size: many
D: TRBD2
V: TRBV14
J: TRBJ2-1
DNA: TGTGCCAGCAGCCAAGTGGGACTAGTGTGGTACAATGAGCAGTTCTTC
CDR3: CASSQVGLVWYNEQFF

size: .
D: .
V: TRBV7-9
J: TRBJ1-4
DNA: TGTGCCAGCAGCCCCCCGTGGGGCAGAACAACTAATGAAAAACTGTTTTTT
CDR3: CASSPPWGRTTNEKLFF

size: few
D: TRBD1
V: TRBV10-3
J: TRBJ2-3
DNA: TGTGCCACGCTGGACAGGGAATCGCGGTATTTT
CDR3: CATLDRESRYF

size: few
D: TRBD1
V: TRBV7-2
J: TRBJ1-4
DNA: TGTGCCAGCAGCTTAAAGACAGGGAGGGAAAAACTGTTTTTT
CDR3: CASSLKTGREKLFF

size: few
D: TRBD2
V: TRBV4-3
J: TRBJ2-5
DNA: TGCGCCAGCAGCCAGGAGGGACTAGCGTATCAAGAGACCCAGTACTTC
CDR3: CASSQEGLAYQETQYF

size: .
D: .
V: TRBV7-9
J: TRBJ1-2
DNA: TGTGCCAGCAGCGTTAAAGCTTACGGCTACACCTTC
CDR3: CASSVKAYGYTF

size: few
D: .
V: TRBV20-1
J: TRBJ1-4
DNA: TGCAGTGCTAGTCAGGATGGGACGGGAATACTGGCCGCAATTTTT
CDR3: CSASQDGTGILAAIF

size: few
D: .
V: TRBV29-1
J: TRBJ2-3
DNA: TGCAGCGTTTTGAGGGTGGATCAATTTTTCTGGCAGTATTTT
CDR3: CSVLRVDQFFWQYF

size: many
D: .
V: TRBV12-3/TRBV12-4
J: TRBJ2-1
DNA: TGTGCCAGCAGTTTGCGAGGGCAGTTCTTC
CDR3: CASSLRGQFF

size: many
D: .
V: TRBV2
J: TRBJ2-1
DNA: TGTGCCAGCAGTGATTTTGGTAACAACAATGAGCAGTTCTTC
CDR3: CASSDFGNNNEQFF

size: many
D: .
V: TRBV5-1
J: TRBJ2-7
DNA: TGCGCCAGCAGCCTCGACAGACCCTACGAGCAGTACTTC
CDR3: CASSLDRPYEQYF

size: many
D: TRBD2
V: TRBV20-1
J: TRBJ2-4
DNA: TGCAGTGCTTATTTCAGCGGGAGGGCCGGGACCAAAAACATTCAGTACTTC
CDR3: CSAYFSGRAGTKNIQYF

size: few
D: .
V: TRBV6-2/TRBV6-3
J: TRBJ2-7
DNA: TGTGCCAGCAATCAACAGGGAAAGACCTACGAGCAGTACTTC
CDR3: CASNQQGKTYEQYF

size: .
D: .
V: TRBV11-2
J: TRBJ2-7
DNA: TGTGCCAGCAGCTTAGGGGCAGGCCCTTCCTACGAGCAGTACTTC
CDR3: CASSLGAGPSYEQYF

size: .
D: .
V: TRBV29-1
J: TRBJ2-4
DNA: TGCAGCGTTGTGGCGGTACTAGCCAAAAACATTCAGTACTTC
CDR3: CSVVAVLAKNIQYF

size: .
D: .
V: TRBV29-1
J: TRBJ2-7
DNA: TGCAGCGTTAGGGGGGGCGCAGGAGAGCAGTACTTC
CDR3: CSVRGGAGEQYF

size: many
D: .
V: TRBV20-1
J: TRBJ2-1
DNA: TGCAGTGCTAGTCATCTAGCGATTTCCTACAATGAGCAGTTCTTC
CDR3: CSASHLAISYNEQFF

size: few
D: TRBD2
V: TRBV5-5
J: TRBJ2-2
DNA: TGTGCCAGCAGCCCTAGCGGGCAGAACACCGGGGAGCTGTTTTTT
CDR3: CASSPSGQNTGELFF

size: few
D: TRBD1
V: TRBV7-6
J: TRBJ1-1
DNA: TGTGCCAGCAGCTTAGTGGCAGGGGGCGCGAACACTGAAGCTTTCTTT
CDR3: CASSLVAGGANTEAFF

size: few
D: .
V: TRBV11-2
J: TRBJ2-5
DNA: TGTGCCAGCAGCTCGGACAGACTAGAGACCCAGTACTTC
CDR3: CASSSDRLETQYF

size: few
D: TRBD2
V: TRBV12-3/TRBV12-4
J: TRBJ2-7
DNA: TGTGCCAGCAGCAGGACTAGCGGGAGGCTGATAGCGGAGCAGTACTTC
CDR3: CASSRTSGRLIAEQYF

size: few
D: TRBD1
V: TRBV9
J: TRBJ1-1
DNA: TGTGCCAGCAGCGACCGACAGGGAAAGTCGAGGAACACTGAAGCTTTCTTT
CDR3: CASSDRQGKSRNTEAFF

size: .
D: .
V: TRBV7-3
J: TRBJ2-1
DNA: TGTGCCAGCAGCTTAGACCTCCCTGCGGCGGCCTCCTACAATGAGCAGTTCTTC
CDR3: CASSLDLPAAASYNEQFF

size: many
D: .
V: TRBV9
J: TRBJ2-7
DNA: TGTGCCAGCAGCGTAGGAATTCCCTCCTACGAGCAGTACTTC
CDR3: CASSVGIPSYEQYF

size: few
D: TRBD1
V: TRBV7-9
J: TRBJ1-1
DNA: TGTGCCAGCAGCCCCCGTGTACAGGGGTTGGTTACTGAAGCTTTCTTT
CDR3: CASSPRVQGLVTEAFF

size: many
D: TRBD2
V: TRBV29-1
J: TRBJ2-1
DNA: TGCAGCGTTGTGGTGCAGGGAGGGTCCCGTTACGGGTTCTTC
CDR3: CSVVVQGGSRYGFF

size: many
D: TRBD2
V: TRBV29-1
J: TRBJ2-3
DNA: TGCAGCGTTCCACCCACCGGGACTAGCGGGAGTCGTACAGATACGCAGTATTTT
CDR3: CSVPPTGTSGSRTDTQYF

size: many
D: .
V: TRBV6-5
J: TRBJ2-3
DNA: TGTGCCAGCAGTTACAGGGCGGTGGGTGCAGATACGCAGTATTTT
CDR3: CASSYRAVGADTQYF

size: .
D: .
V: TRBV7-9
J: TRBJ2-1
DNA: TGTGCCAGCACCCTCCCAGAGTTCTCCTACAATGAGCAGTTCTTC
CDR3: CASTLPEFSYNEQFF

size: many
D: .
V: TRBV7-9
J: TRBJ1-2
DNA: TGTGCCAGCAGACGTGCCGGGGAACCTACTAACTATGGCTACACCTTC
CDR3: CASRRAGEPTNYGYTF

size: few
D: TRBD1
V: TRBV29-1
J: TRBJ1-1
DNA: TGCAGCGTTGGGACAGGGTTTGTGGCTGAAGCTTTCTTT
CDR3: CSVGTGFVAEAFF

size: few
D: .
V: TRBV29-1
J: TRBJ2-7
DNA: TGCAGCGTTGGAACAGCAGACTCCTACGAGCAGTACTTC
CDR3: CSVGTADSYEQYF

size: many
D: TRBD2
V: TRBV12-3/TRBV12-4
J: TRBJ2-7
DNA: TGTGCCAGCAGGGCCCCGGCTAGCGGCTACGAGCAGTACTTC
CDR3: CASRAPASGYEQYF

size: few
D: TRBD2
V: TRBV19
J: TRBJ2-1
DNA: TGTGCCAGTAGTATCCGGGCGGGGGGCGACAATGAGCAGTTCTTC
CDR3: CASSIRAGGDNEQFF

size: few
D: .
V: TRBV28
J: TRBJ2-7
DNA: TGTGCCAGCAGTTTATTGCTGGTGGGTGGGTACGAGCAGTACTTC
CDR3: CASSLLLVGGYEQYF